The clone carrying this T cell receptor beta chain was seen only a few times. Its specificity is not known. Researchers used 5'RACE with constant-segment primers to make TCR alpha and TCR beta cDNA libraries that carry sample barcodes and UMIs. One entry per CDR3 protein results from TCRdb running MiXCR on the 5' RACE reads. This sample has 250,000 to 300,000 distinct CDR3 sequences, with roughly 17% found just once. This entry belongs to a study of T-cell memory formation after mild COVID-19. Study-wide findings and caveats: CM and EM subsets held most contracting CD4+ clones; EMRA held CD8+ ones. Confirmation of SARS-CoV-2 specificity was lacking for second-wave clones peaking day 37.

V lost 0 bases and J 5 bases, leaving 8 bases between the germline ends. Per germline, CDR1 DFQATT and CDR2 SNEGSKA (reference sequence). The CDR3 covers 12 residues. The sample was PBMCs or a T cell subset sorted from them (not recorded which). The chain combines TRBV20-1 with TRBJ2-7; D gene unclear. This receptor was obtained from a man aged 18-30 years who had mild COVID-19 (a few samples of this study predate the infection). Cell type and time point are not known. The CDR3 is CSARDLTHEQYF. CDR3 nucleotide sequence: TGCAGTGCTAGAGATCTGACCCACGAGCAGTACTTC.